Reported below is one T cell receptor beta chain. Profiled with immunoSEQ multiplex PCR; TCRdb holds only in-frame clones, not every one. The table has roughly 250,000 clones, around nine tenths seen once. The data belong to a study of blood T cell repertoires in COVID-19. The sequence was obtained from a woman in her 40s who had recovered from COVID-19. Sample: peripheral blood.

The CDR3 bases are TGCGCCAGCAGCCAAGGGCAGATTGCGGGGGTGGGTGGCTACACCTTC. Translated, it gives CASSQGQIAGVGGYTF. The chain uses TRBV4-3 and TRBJ1-2; possibly TRBD1 for D (5 bases). The CDR3 runs to 16 residues. The germline V gene encodes CDR1 LGHNA and CDR2 YSLEER. Trimming shortened V by 1 base and J by 7 bases, and 19 bases separated the two germline ends.